These 27 T cell receptor beta chains share one sample of origin, sequenced in a study of T cells in Graves' hyperthyroidism and ophthalmopathy. Using RNA transcripts as the source, TCR beta CDR3 regions were amplified. HTBI primers were used for first-round RT-PCR of the TCR CDR3. TCRdb itself ran the multiplex PCR reads through MiXCR, one entry per CDR3 protein. The sample shows fewer than 450,000 distinct CDR3 sequences, about 18% of them seen only once. Sequencing was done on a sample of blood. The receptors shown here come from a young woman with Graves' hyperthyroidism that later progressed to Graves' ophthalmopathy.

The V gene is TRBV2, the J gene TRBJ2-1; D perhaps matches TRBD1 (5 bases). There are 14 residues in the CDR3. V was cut by 3 bases and J by 11 bases, with 17 bases left in between. Germline CDR1 SNHLY, CDR2 FYNNEI. CDR3 loop: CASSDRGGLEQQFF. The CDR3, as DNA: TGTGCCAGCAGTGATAGGGGTGGGCTGGAACAGCAGTTCTTC.

This chain joins TRBV11-2 and TRBJ2-5; TRBD2 matches 10 bases. The CDR3 contains 17 residues. Germline values: CDR1 SGHAT, CDR2 FQNNGV. V trimming: 2 bases; J trimming: 5 bases; junction bases outside the gene matches: 11. CDR3 protein: CASSLSGIAGGSETQYF. In DNA, the CDR3 is TGTGCCAGCAGCTTAAGTGGTATAGCGGGAGGATCGGAGACCCAGTACTTC.

The table lists this clonotype with a count of one. The chain joins TRBV7-2 to TRBJ1-5; no clear D. CDR3 length equals 14 residues. In germline, CDR1 is SGHTA, CDR2 FQGNSA. Trimming took off 3 bases at V and 7 bases at J, with 13 bases between the two ends. The CDR3, as DNA: TGTGCCAGCAGCTTGGGAGGAGTACGACAGCCCCAGCATTTT. Translation gives CASSLGGVRQPQHF.

This clonotype appeared a few times. The J gene is TRBJ1-3, the V gene TRBV10-3, with unresolved D. Per the germline V gene, CDR1 is ENHRY and CDR2 is SYGVKD. The CDR3 is made up of 15 amino acids. V lost 7 bases and J 0 bases, leaving 13 bases between the germline ends. The CDR3 DNA reads TGTGCCATCACGGCAGAGGCGAGCTCTGGAAACACCATATATTTT. Translation: CAITAEASSGNTIYF.

This clonotype was recorded at least ten times. The rearrangement joins TRBV29-1 to TRBJ1-2, with D possibly TRBD1 on 5 matching bases. There are 10 residues in the CDR3. CDR1 and CDR2 (germline): SQVTM, ANQGSEA. Trimming cost V 7 bases and J 8 bases, with 11 bases left between them. The CDR3 is CSARDRGYTF. The DNA for the CDR3 is TGCAGCGCCAGGGATCGGGGCTACACCTTC.

The chain has TRBV10-2 and TRBJ2-2; D is unresolved. The CDR3 totals 12 residues. V shed 10 bases and J shed 5 bases, with 11 bases lying between them. Germline V gene lookup returns CDR1 WSHSY and CDR2 SAAADI. CDR3 amino acids: CAIQITTGELFF. The DNA for the CDR3 is TGCGCCATCCAGATTACTACCGGGGAGCTGTTTTTT.

This clonotype was found many times. V usage is TRBV10-3 and J usage is TRBJ1-5, with 7 positions matching TRBD1. Germline CDR1 ENHRY, CDR2 SYGVKD. The CDR3 totals 13 residues. With 6 bases clipped from V and 2 bases from J, the junction kept 1 base outside the gene matches. The CDR3 DNA sequence: TGTGCCATCAGGGGGACAGGCAATCAGCCCCAGCATTTT. It translates to CAIRGTGNQPQHF.

This clonotype was seen repeatedly, ten times or more. V and J are TRBV10-3 and TRBJ2-7; D is unclear. CDR3 length equals 11 residues. From germline, CDR1 is ENHRY and CDR2 SYGVKD. The V and J ends lost 5 bases and 3 bases respectively, with 5 bases between them. The CDR3 spells CAISPNYEQYF. The DNA of the CDR3 is TGTGCCATCAGTCCCAACTACGAGCAGTACTTC.

This clonotype was seen repeatedly, ten times or more. This chain links TRBV7-9 with TRBJ1-1; 7 positions match TRBD1. CDR3 length equals 15 residues. Germline-derived CDR1 and CDR2 are SEHNR and FQNEAQ (reference sequence). With V trimmed by 3 bases and J by 10 bases, 14 bases remained unmatched. CDR3 sequence (DNA): TGTGCCAGCAGCTTGGGGGAGACAGGGTACAGGGGAGCTTTCTTT. Protein sequence: CASSLGETGYRGAFF.

This clonotype turned up a few times. V usage is TRBV5-6 and J usage is TRBJ2-2; no clear D. Trimming shortened V by 7 bases and J by 10 bases, and 8 bases separated the two germline ends. CDR1 is SGHDT, CDR2 YYEEEE, per germline. The CDR3 covers 10 residues. The CDR3 spells CASGVEELFF. CDR3 sequence (DNA): TGTGCCAGCGGGGTCGAGGAGCTGTTTTTT.

The V gene is TRBV5-1, the J gene TRBJ2-5; a weak D match, TRBD1 (6 bases). The V gene's germline CDR1 is SGHRS and CDR2 YFSETQ. V lost 3 bases to trimming and J lost 2 bases, with 11 bases between them. This CDR3 region has 14 residues. CDR3 amino acids: CASSYRTDQETQYF. CDR3 DNA sequence: TGCGCCAGCAGCTACCGGACAGATCAAGAGACCCAGTACTTC.

This clonotype was detected ten times or more. This chain joins TRBV28 and TRBJ2-2; TRBD1 matches 9 bases. In germline, CDR1 is MDHEN, CDR2 SYDVKM. The CDR3 has 17 amino acids. Trimming at V came to 3 bases and at J to 2 bases, leaving 7 bases not matched to a gene. The CDR3 DNA follows: TGTGCCAGCAGTTTGGGATGGGGACAGGGTAACACCGGGGAGCTGTTTTTT. This sequence encodes CASSLGWGQGNTGELFF.

In regard to this clonotype: A much larger clone differs from this one at a single base, so this may be a read error. This chain joins TRBV20-1 and TRBJ2-1, with 9 positions matching TRBD1. This CDR3 has 14 residues. Germline loops: CDR1 DFQATT, CDR2 SNEGSKA (reference sequence). The CDR3 reads CGASGTGSYNEQFF. As DNA, the CDR3 is TGCGGTGCGTCCGGGACAGGGTCTTACAATGAGCAGTTCTTC.

This clonotype was counted many times. J is TRBJ1-4 and V is TRBV28; 7 bases map to TRBD1. The CDR3 sequence is 17 residues long. From germline, CDR1 is MDHEN and CDR2 SYDVKM. V shed 4 bases, J shed 2 bases, and the junction held 10 bases outside the gene matches. CDR3 in DNA: TGTGCCAGCAGTTCCCACAGGGGACCTCATACTAATGAAAAACTGTTTTTT. It encodes CASSSHRGPHTNEKLFF. The whole variable domain, filled in from reference TRBV28 and TRBJ1-4, reads DVKVTQSSRYLVKRTGEKVFLECVQDMDHENMFWYRQDPGLGLRLIYFSYDVKMKEKGDIPEGYSVSREKKERFSLILESASTNQTSMYLCASSSHRGPHTNEKLFFGSGTQLSVL.

This clonotype showed up many times. The CDR3 nucleotides read TGTGCCAGCAGCCAAGACACCGTGAACACTGAAGCTTTCTTT. Translated: CASSQDTVNTEAFF. This chain connects TRBV12-3 or TRBV12-4 to TRBJ1-1; D gene ambiguous. This CDR3 region has 14 residues. The V and J ends lost 6 bases and 0 bases respectively, with 11 bases between them.

This clonotype was observed a few times. J is TRBJ2-5 and V is TRBV10-3; D not certain. Germline V lookup: CDR1 ENHRY, CDR2 SYGVKD. V lost 0 bases to trimming and J lost 5 bases, with 4 bases between them. The CDR3 covers 12 residues. Written as DNA, the CDR3 is TGTGCCATCAGTGAGTCCGGGGAGACCCAGTACTTC. Amino acid sequence: CAISESGETQYF.

This clonotype was observed many times. V and J are TRBV6-1 and TRBJ1-4, with 11 nucleotides matching TRBD1. Trimming cost V 6 bases and J 7 bases; bases outside gene matches: 4. CDR1 and CDR2 (germline): MNHNS, SASEGT. This CDR3 spans 14 amino acids. The CDR3 coding sequence is TGTGCCAGCAGACGGACAGGGGGCCTTGAAAAACTGTTTTTT. Translation: CASRRTGGLEKLFF.

This clonotype was counted many times. The chain combines TRBV30 with TRBJ1-5, with 9 bases aligning to TRBD1. The V gene's germline CDR1 is GTSNPN and CDR2 SVGIG (reference sequence). The CDR3 loop spans 16 amino acids. V shed 3 bases and J 1 base; nucleotides not matched to a gene: 7. The CDR3 sequence: CAWRDKGQGSNQPQHF. The CDR3 region has the DNA TGTGCCTGGAGAGATAAGGGACAGGGCAGCAATCAGCCCCAGCATTTT.

This sequence joins TRBV12-3 or TRBV12-4 and TRBJ1-2, with D uncertain. This CDR3 has 11 amino acids. Trimming shortened V by 3 bases and J by 8 bases, and 7 bases separated the two germline ends. CDR3 sequence: CASSLFGGYTF. The CDR3 region has the DNA TGTGCCAGCAGTTTGTTCGGGGGCTACACCTTC.

This clonotype has a count of ten or more. The chain combines TRBV10-3 with TRBJ1-6; D ambiguous. Trimming cost V 0 bases and J 7 bases, with 10 bases left between them. Germline V gene data show CDR1 as ENHRY and CDR2 as SYGVKD. The length of the CDR3 is 15 residues. CDR3 bases: TGTGCCATCAGTGAGTCTAAGGCGGGAAATTCACCCCTCCACTTT. Its translation: CAISESKAGNSPLHF.

The rearrangement uses TRBV7-9 and TRBJ1-2; 7 bases are shared with TRBD1. Trimming at V came to 5 bases and at J to 4 bases, leaving 10 bases not matched to a gene. CDR3 size: 15 residues. CDR1 is SEHNR, CDR2 FQNEAQ, per germline (reference sequence). The DNA of the CDR3 is TGTGCCAGCAGCCCTCAAAGCCGGGACAGCTATGGCTACACCTTC. Translating it yields CASSPQSRDSYGYTF.

This clonotype was observed many times. This rearrangement joins TRBV2 to TRBJ1-2, with D perhaps matching TRBD1 (6 bases). The germline CDR1 and CDR2 sequences are SNHLY and FYNNEI. V lost 8 bases to trimming and J lost 7 bases, with 26 bases between them. This CDR3 contains 16 residues. CDR3 in amino acids: CASLPFVGGNFFGYTF. Written as DNA, the CDR3 is TGTGCCAGCCTCCCATTCGTCGGGGGCAATTTTTTTGGCTACACCTTC.

This clonotype has just a few counts. V and J are TRBV19 and TRBJ2-3; 11 nucleotides match TRBD2. There are 17 residues in the CDR3. CDR1 is LNHDA, CDR2 SQIVND, per germline (reference sequence). V lost 7 bases to trimming and J lost 1 base; unmatched junction nucleotides: 10. This CDR3 reads CASNGLAGGLGTDTQYF. The CDR3 DNA sequence: TGTGCCAGTAACGGGCTAGCGGGGGGCCTTGGCACAGATACGCAGTATTTT.

This clonotype was detected ten times or more. V gene TRBV12-3 or TRBV12-4 combines with J gene TRBJ1-1; 11 bases are a match to TRBD1. The CDR3 length is 21 residues. J lost 4 bases, V lost 5 bases, and 24 bases had no gene match. CDR3 sequence: CASSPRPWEDRGLGKSTEAFF. The CDR3 DNA sequence: TGTGCCAGCAGTCCGCGACCTTGGGAGGACAGGGGGCTTGGAAAGAGCACTGAAGCTTTCTTT.

The chain couples TRBV12-3 or TRBV12-4 to TRBJ1-5, with a possible D match to TRBD1 (5 bases). The CDR3 runs 16 residues. Trimming took off 3 bases at V and 3 bases at J, with 15 bases between the two ends. CDR3 DNA sequence: TGTGCCAGCAGTTTTAGCGTAATAGGGGTCAATCAGCCCCAGCATTTT. It specifies CASSFSVIGVNQPQHF.

This clonotype showed up many times. This chain uses TRBV20-1 with TRBJ1-3, with TRBD1 as a possible D gene (5 bases). The germline V gene encodes CDR1 DFQATT and CDR2 SNEGSKA (reference sequence). Trimming shortened V by 6 bases and J by 4 bases, and 13 bases separated the two germline ends. CDR3 length: 13 amino acids. The CDR3 nucleotides are TGCAGTGCAACCTCCCGGGGGGGAAACACCATATATTTT. Its protein product is CSATSRGGNTIYF.

This sequence joins TRBV4-2 and TRBJ1-2, with no clear D. Germline V gene lookup returns CDR1 LGHNA and CDR2 YNFKEQ. V dropped 0 bases and J dropped 5 bases, with 10 bases sitting between them. This CDR3 has 14 residues. CDR3 residues: CASSQDWAEYGYTF. The DNA of the CDR3 is TGTGCCAGCAGCCAAGATTGGGCAGAGTATGGCTACACCTTC.